The 27 T cell receptor beta chains given below trace back to one sample, sequenced in a study of blood T cell repertoires in COVID-19. Method: immunoSEQ multiplex PCR; TCRdb's copy keeps in-frame clones and lacks some. The sample records 250,000 to 350,000 clones, about 91% being singletons. Material: PBMCs or T cells enriched from blood (not recorded which). The receptors derive from a woman younger than 30 who had recovered from COVID-19.

V is TRBV19 and J is TRBJ1-3; 7 bases are shared with TRBD1. The CDR3 consists of 16 residues. V dropped 3 bases and J dropped 0; count of bases not matched to a gene: 5. Germline values: CDR1 LNHDA, CDR2 SQIVND (reference sequence). The CDR3 DNA follows: TGTGCCAGTAGTATCGCGACAGGGAACTCTGGAAACACCATATATTTT. Translating gives CASSIATGNSGNTIYF.

The genes are TRBV7-8 and TRBJ1-2, with a weak D call TRBD1 (5 bases). The CDR3 loop spans 14 amino acids. V lost 7 bases to trimming and J lost 5 bases, with 17 bases between them. Germline V gene data show CDR1 as SGHVS and CDR2 as FQNEAQ. The DNA of the CDR3 is TGTGCCAGCAAGGTCCGCGGAGGGACTTATGGCTACACCTTC. Translated: CASKVRGGTYGYTF.

This sequence joins TRBV6-5 and TRBJ2-3; 9 nucleotides line up with TRBD2. Germline V gene sequence: CDR1 MNHEY, CDR2 SVGAGI. CDR3 length: 14 amino acids. V trimming: 6 bases; J trimming: 6 bases; junction bases outside the gene matches: 7. In DNA form, the CDR3 reads TGTGCCAGCAGACAAGCGGGGGGCAAGGATACGCAGTATTTT. It encodes CASRQAGGKDTQYF.

The V and J genes are TRBV7-8 and TRBJ1-2; TRBD1 might be the D (5 bases). Germline V gene lookup returns CDR1 SGHVS and CDR2 FQNEAQ. Trimming stripped 0 bases from V and 6 bases from J, with 14 bases between. CDR3 length: 15 amino acids. The CDR3 DNA reads TGTGCCAGCAGCTTAGCGGTGGGCCAGGGTGATGGCTACACCTTC. Translating it yields CASSLAVGQGDGYTF.

The chain joins TRBV3-1 (or the pseudogene TRBV3-2) to TRBJ1-2, with D maybe TRBD1 (5 bases). The CDR3 is 14 amino acids. Trimming stripped 6 bases from V and 8 bases from J, with 19 bases between. CDR1 is LGHDT, CDR2 YNNKEL, per germline (reference sequence). The CDR3 nucleotides are TGTGCCAGCAGTCCCCCCTTCGGGGCGGGGGGCTACACCTTC. Translating it yields CASSPPFGAGGYTF.

As regards this clone: Additional DNA sequences in this sample encode the identical CDR3. CDR3 DNA sequence: TGTGCCAGCAGCCGACCCAGGACAGGATTTTTCACTTATGGCTACACCTTC. It codes for CASSRPRTGFFTYGYTF. This chain connects TRBV28 to TRBJ1-2, with 7 bases identical to TRBD1. V lost 6 bases to trimming and J lost 5 bases; unmatched junction nucleotides: 18. The CDR3 totals 17 residues. In germline, CDR1 is MDHEN, CDR2 SYDVKM.

The gene calls are TRBV19 and TRBJ1-5; TRBD1 is a possible D gene (6 bases). V was trimmed by 9 bases and J by 6 bases, leaving 15 bases between them. The germline V gene has CDR1 LNHDA and CDR2 SQIVND (reference sequence). The CDR3 is 13 amino acids. DNA of the CDR3: TGTGCCAGCTCCTGGGAGGGGGGTCAGCCCCAGCATTTT. Protein sequence: CASSWEGGQPQHF.

The V gene is TRBV5-4, the J gene TRBJ2-3, with TRBD1 identical over 11 bases. There are 16 residues in the CDR3. Trimming removed 2 bases from V and 5 bases from J; junction bases left unmatched: 7. The germline V gene encodes CDR1 SGHNT and CDR2 YYREEE (reference sequence). CDR3 in DNA: TGTGCCAGCAGCTTCGGCGGGACAGGGGGTAGAGATACGCAGTATTTT. Its translation: CASSFGGTGGRDTQYF.

V gene TRBV7-9 combines with J gene TRBJ1-2; tentatively, D is TRBD1 (5 bases). V was pared by 1 base and J by 4 bases, with 10 bases between. The germline gives CDR1 SEHNR, CDR2 FQNEAQ (reference sequence). The CDR3 has 14 residues. The CDR3: CASSLGVQGYGYTF. As DNA, the CDR3 is TGTGCCAGCAGCTTAGGAGTTCAGGGCTATGGCTACACCTTC.

This clone has only a few counts. The J gene is TRBJ1-2, the V gene TRBV5-4; D gene ambiguous. V was shortened by 4 bases and J by 0 bases, with 13 bases between the two germline ends. The CDR3 covers 15 residues. Germline V gives CDR1 SGHNT, CDR2 YYREEE (reference sequence). CDR3 loop: CASSSTTVSNYGYTF. CDR3 in DNA: TGTGCCAGCAGCAGCACGACTGTGTCTAACTATGGCTACACCTTC.

The V call is TRBV2, the J call TRBJ2-3; maybe TRBD2 (5 bases). The germline V gene has CDR1 SNHLY and CDR2 FYNNEI. V was cut by 4 bases and J by 6 bases, with 11 bases left in between. The CDR3 loop spans 13 amino acids. In nucleotides, the CDR3 is TGTGCCAGCAGTGCCCGGGGAGTGGATACGCAGTATTTT. It is translated as CASSARGVDTQYF.

The J gene is TRBJ1-1, the V gene TRBV5-1; D possibly corresponds to TRBD1 (6 bases). Trimming pared 0 bases from V and 4 bases from J, leaving 13 bases between. Looked up from germline, CDR1 is SGHRS and CDR2 is YFSETQ. The length of the CDR3 is 15 residues. The CDR3 DNA reads as TGCGCCAGCAGCTTGGGAGGGGGATTGAGCACTGAAGCTTTCTTT. Translating gives CASSLGGGLSTEAFF.

The rearrangement links TRBV7-9 to TRBJ2-7; possibly TRBD1 for D (6 bases). Trimming left V 5 bases short and J 0 bases short, with 11 bases between. The CDR3 covers 14 residues. Germline CDR1 is SEHNR and CDR2 is FQNEAQ (reference sequence). CDR3 coding DNA: TGTGCCAGCAGCCCCCCAGGGGCCTCCTACGAGCAGTACTTC. As protein: CASSPPGASYEQYF.

This clone has just one count. The rearrangement joins TRBV28 to TRBJ1-2, with D possibly TRBD1 on 5 matching bases. Germline CDR1 is MDHEN and CDR2 is SYDVKM. The CDR3 loop spans 13 amino acids. Trimming took off 8 bases at V and 1 base at J, with 11 bases between the two ends. The CDR3 coding sequence is TGTGCCAGCCGGGCAGGGCATAACTATGGCTACACCTTC. It translates to CASRAGHNYGYTF.

This chain uses TRBV5-5 with TRBJ1-3; D might be TRBD1 (5 bases). Germline V gene data show CDR1 as SGHKS and CDR2 as YYEKEE (reference sequence). The CDR3 is 14 residues long. Trimming stripped 0 bases from V and 1 base from J, with 5 bases between. CDR3 residues: CASSLAGSGNTIYF. The DNA for the CDR3 is TGTGCCAGCAGCTTGGCAGGGTCTGGAAACACCATATATTTT.

This clone was counted once. The chain combines TRBV15 with TRBJ1-6, with unresolved D. Germline assignment: CDR1 LNHNV and CDR2 YYDKDF (reference sequence). The V gene lost 6 bases and the J gene lost 10 bases, with 10 bases spanning the gap. The CDR3 is made up of 12 amino acids. The CDR3 here is CATSNDYSPLHF. DNA of the CDR3: TGTGCCACCAGTAACGACTACTCACCCCTCCACTTT.

The rearrangement links TRBV7-2 to TRBJ1-1; D gene unclear. Germline V gene data show CDR1 as SGHTA and CDR2 as FQGNSA. CDR3 length: 13 residues. Trimming cost V 2 bases and J 8 bases, with 12 bases left between them. The CDR3 sequence is CASSLSSITEAFF. The CDR3 nucleotides read TGTGCCAGCAGCTTAAGTAGTATTACCGAAGCTTTCTTT.

The chain links TRBV19 to TRBJ1-5; perhaps TRBD1 as D (5 bases). V gave up 7 bases and J gave up 6 bases, with 19 bases separating them. Per germline, CDR1 LNHDA and CDR2 SQIVND (reference sequence). This CDR3 spans 15 amino acids. This chain's CDR3 is CASTPFGGIVQPQHF. The CDR3 nucleotides read TGTGCCAGTACCCCGTTCGGGGGTATCGTTCAGCCCCAGCATTTT.

The chain links TRBV19 to TRBJ1-1, with TRBD1 as a possible D gene (6 bases). Trimming took off 7 bases at V and 1 base at J, with 13 bases between the two ends. The CDR3 is 14 residues long. In germline, CDR1 is LNHDA, CDR2 SQIVND (reference sequence). The CDR3 loop is CASTRTATNTEAFF. CDR3 bases: TGTGCCAGTACCCGGACAGCCACGAACACTGAAGCTTTCTTT.

The V call is TRBV2, the J call TRBJ1-6; the match to TRBD1 covers 9 bases. CDR3 length equals 15 residues. J was trimmed by 8 bases and V by 4 bases; bases with no gene match: 6. The germline V gene has CDR1 SNHLY and CDR2 FYNNEI. The CDR3 nucleotides are TGTGCCAGCAGTGTTCACAGGGGGCTTGATTCACCCCTCCACTTT. Translation: CASSVHRGLDSPLHF.

This sequence joins TRBV10-3 and TRBJ1-1; possibly TRBD1 for D (6 bases). The V end was cut by 0 bases, the J end by 3 bases, with 11 bases between. The CDR3 is 15 amino acids. Germline-derived CDR1 and CDR2 are ENHRY and SYGVKD. Written as DNA, the CDR3 is TGTGCCATCAGTGAGTCGATTGCAGGGGACACTGAAGCTTTCTTT. This gives the protein CAISESIAGDTEAFF.

The CDR3 region has the DNA TGTGCCAGCAGCCCGCGGGGGGGACAGGGGACGGGTGAGCAGTACTTC. This translates into CASSPRGGQGTGEQYF. J is TRBJ2-7 and V is TRBV7-9, with D maybe TRBD1 (10 bases). The CDR3 spans 16 residues. The germline gives CDR1 SEHNR, CDR2 FQNEAQ (reference sequence). Trimming left V 5 bases short and J 7 bases short, with 24 bases between. Drawing the rest from reference TRBV7-9 and TRBJ2-7, the complete variable domain is DTGVSQNPRHKITKRGQNVTFRCDPISEHNRLYWYRQTLGQGPEFLTYFQNEAQLEKSRLLSDRFSAERPKGSFSTLEIQRTEQGDSAMYLCASSPRGGQGTGEQYFGPGTRLTVT.

This rearrangement joins TRBV24-1 to TRBJ1-2; D gene unclear. Trimming took off 1 base at V and 8 bases at J, with 13 bases between the two ends. This CDR3 has 14 residues. The germline V gene has CDR1 KGHDR and CDR2 SFDVKD. As DNA, the CDR3 is TGTGCCACCAGTGATTTTCCCCAGGCGAACGGCTACACCTTC. This translates into CATSDFPQANGYTF.

V usage is TRBV28 and J usage is TRBJ1-5; 7 nucleotides match TRBD1. V shed 9 bases, J shed 7 bases, and the junction held 21 bases outside the gene matches. CDR3 size: 17 residues. The germline CDR1 and CDR2 sequences are MDHEN and SYDVKM. The CDR3 coding sequence is TGTGCCAGTCACCCCGGCAGGGGAGAGGGGGCATGGCAGCCCCAGCATTTT. It translates to CASHPGRGEGAWQPQHF.

In regard to this clone: The germline gene is not matched at one end of the junction; a read error may be the cause. The chain uses TRBV6-5 and TRBJ2-1; D may be TRBD1 (7 bases). CDR1 is MNHEY and CDR2 is SVGAGI in the germline V gene. The CDR3 consists of 14 residues. DNA of the CDR3: TGTGCCAGCAGCCAGGGGGGACCTTACAGTGAGCAGTTCTTC. Protein product: CASSQGGPYSEQFF.

The chain is built from TRBV7-9 and TRBJ1-5; possibly TRBD1 for D (5 bases). Trimming cost V 5 bases and J 0 bases, with 11 bases left between them. CDR3 size: 15 residues. Germline CDR1 reads SEHNR; CDR2 reads FQNEAQ (reference sequence). CDR3: CASSPWGGSNQPQHF. CDR3 DNA: TGTGCCAGCAGCCCCTGGGGGGGTAGCAATCAGCCCCAGCATTTT.

The J gene is TRBJ1-4, the V gene TRBV27; 7 bases fit TRBD1. V dropped 3 bases and J dropped 4; count of bases not matched to a gene: 14. Germline V lookup: CDR1 MNHEY, CDR2 SMNVEV (reference sequence). The CDR3 loop spans 18 amino acids. DNA of the CDR3: TGTGCCAGCAGTTTGTGGGCCCGAACAGGGGCCGGTAATGAAAAACTGTTTTTT. Its translation is CASSLWARTGAGNEKLFF.